The clone carrying this T cell receptor beta chain qualifies as medium-sized. The sample originates from a study of graft-versus-host responses after intestinal transplantation. Study-wide background: Transplantation in recipients was multivisceral, liver-intestinal, or isolated intestinal. Uniformly, recipients were administered anti-thymocyte globulin induction with subsequent tacrolimus and steroids for approximately three years.

Responders that carried the CFSE label, approximately 200,000 of them, were plated with approximately 200,000 irradiated, violet-dye-labeled stimulator cells. The germline V gene has CDR1 SNHLY and CDR2 FYNNEI. Trimming removed 0 bases at V and 9 bases at J, with 7 bases between. This CDR3 region has 12 residues. Generated by immunoSEQ multiplex PCR, the TCRdb table keeps only in-frame clones and is missing some. The table records around 13,000 clones, roughly 29% of them present only once. The genes are TRBV2 and TRBJ2-3, with D uncertain. This specimen consisted of alloreactive CD8+ T cells from a mixed lymphocyte reaction culture, obtained before intestinal transplant. The subset here: CFSE-low proliferating T cells sorted from roughly 6-day pre-transplant mixed lymphocyte reaction (GvH or HvG direction). The clonotype originates from a human patient who received an intestinal transplant. The chain's CDR3 is CASSEAYSTQYF. The CDR3 region has the DNA TGTGCCAGCAGTGAAGCCTACAGCACGCAGTATTTT.